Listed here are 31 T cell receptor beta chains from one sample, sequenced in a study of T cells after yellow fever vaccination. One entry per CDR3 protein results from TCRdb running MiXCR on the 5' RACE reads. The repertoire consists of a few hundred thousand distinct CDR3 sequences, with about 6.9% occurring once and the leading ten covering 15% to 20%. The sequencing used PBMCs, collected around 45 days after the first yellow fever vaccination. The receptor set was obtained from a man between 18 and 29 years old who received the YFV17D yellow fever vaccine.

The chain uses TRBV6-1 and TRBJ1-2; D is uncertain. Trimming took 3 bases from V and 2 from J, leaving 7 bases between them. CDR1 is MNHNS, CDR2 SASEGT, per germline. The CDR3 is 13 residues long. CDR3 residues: CASSEGINYGYTF. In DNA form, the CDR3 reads TGTGCCAGCAGTGAGGGGATAAACTATGGCTACACCTTC.

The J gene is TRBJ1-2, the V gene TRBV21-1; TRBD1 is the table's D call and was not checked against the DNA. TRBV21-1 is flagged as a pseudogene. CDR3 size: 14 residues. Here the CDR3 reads CASSKHGRGTGYTF. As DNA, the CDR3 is TGTGCCAGCAGCAAACACGGCAGGGGAACTGGCTACACCTTC.

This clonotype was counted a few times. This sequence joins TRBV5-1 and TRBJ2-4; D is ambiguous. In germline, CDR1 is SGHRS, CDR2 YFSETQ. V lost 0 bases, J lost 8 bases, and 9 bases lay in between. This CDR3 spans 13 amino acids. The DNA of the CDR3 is TGCGCCAGCAGCTTGGAAAGGGCGGACATTCAGTACTTC. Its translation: CASSLERADIQYF.

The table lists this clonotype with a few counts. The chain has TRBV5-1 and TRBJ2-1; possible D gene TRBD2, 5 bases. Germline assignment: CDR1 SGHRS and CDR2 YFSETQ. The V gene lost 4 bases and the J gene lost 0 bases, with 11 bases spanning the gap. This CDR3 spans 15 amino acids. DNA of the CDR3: TGCGCCAGCAGCACCGGACTTCTCTCCTACAATGAGCAGTTCTTC. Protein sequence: CASSTGLLSYNEQFF.

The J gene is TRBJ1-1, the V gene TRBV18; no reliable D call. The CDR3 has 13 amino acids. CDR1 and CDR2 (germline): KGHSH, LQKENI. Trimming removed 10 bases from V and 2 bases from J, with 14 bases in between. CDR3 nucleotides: TGTGCCACCCAGTTCGGTTCCAACACTGAAGCTTTCTTT. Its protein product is CATQFGSNTEAFF.

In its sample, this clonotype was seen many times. This CDR3 reads CSVEDERHRDTLGDDPQYF. In DNA form, the CDR3 reads TGCAGCGTTGAAGACGAGCGACACCGGGACACTCTGGGAGATGATCCGCAGTATTTT. The chain combines TRBV29-1 with TRBJ2-3, with a tentative D call TRBD1 (6 bases). Germline V gene lookup returns CDR1 SQVTM and CDR2 ANQGSEA. The CDR3 sequence is 19 residues long. Trimming pared 0 bases from V and 10 bases from J, leaving 32 bases between.

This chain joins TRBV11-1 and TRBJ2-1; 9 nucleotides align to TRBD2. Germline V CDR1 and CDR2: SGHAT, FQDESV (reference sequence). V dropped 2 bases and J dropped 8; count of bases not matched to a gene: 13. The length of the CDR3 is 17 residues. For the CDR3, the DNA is TGTGCCAGCAGCTTATACCGCGGCGCTAGCGGGGTGGATGAGCAGTTCTTC. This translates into CASSLYRGASGVDEQFF.

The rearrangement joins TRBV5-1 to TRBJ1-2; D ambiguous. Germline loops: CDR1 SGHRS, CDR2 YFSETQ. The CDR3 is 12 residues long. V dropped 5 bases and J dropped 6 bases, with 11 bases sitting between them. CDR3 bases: TGCGCCAGCAGAGTACAGTTTGATGGCTACACCTTC. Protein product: CASRVQFDGYTF. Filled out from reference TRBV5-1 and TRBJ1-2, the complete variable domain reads KAGVTQTPRYLIKTRGQQVTLSCSPISGHRSVSWYQQTPGQGLQFLFEYFSETQRNKGNFPGRFSGRQFSNSRSEMNVSTLELGDSALYLCASRVQFDGYTFGSGTRLTVV.

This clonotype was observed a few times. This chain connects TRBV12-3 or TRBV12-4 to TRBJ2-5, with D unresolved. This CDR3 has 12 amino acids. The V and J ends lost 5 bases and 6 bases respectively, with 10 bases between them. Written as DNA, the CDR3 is TGTGCCAGCAGTCTTCCTCAGAAGACCCAGTACTTC. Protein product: CASSLPQKTQYF.

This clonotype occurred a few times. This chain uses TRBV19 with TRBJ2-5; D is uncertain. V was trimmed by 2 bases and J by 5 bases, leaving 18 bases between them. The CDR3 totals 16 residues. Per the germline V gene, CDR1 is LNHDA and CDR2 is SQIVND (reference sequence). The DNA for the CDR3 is TGTGCCAGTAGTATACCCCCGGATGAGGATGGGGAGACCCAGTACTTC. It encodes CASSIPPDEDGETQYF.

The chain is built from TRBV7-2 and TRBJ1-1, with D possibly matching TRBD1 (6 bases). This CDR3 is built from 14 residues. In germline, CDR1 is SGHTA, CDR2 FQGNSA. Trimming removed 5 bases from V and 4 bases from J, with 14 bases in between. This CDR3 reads CASSARQASTEAFF. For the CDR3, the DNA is TGTGCCAGCAGCGCCCGACAGGCTAGCACTGAAGCTTTCTTT.

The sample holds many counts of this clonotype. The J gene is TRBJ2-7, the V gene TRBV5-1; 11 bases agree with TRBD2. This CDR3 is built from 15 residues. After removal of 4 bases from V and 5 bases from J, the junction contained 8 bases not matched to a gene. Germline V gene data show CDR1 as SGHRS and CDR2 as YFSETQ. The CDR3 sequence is CASSLTLAGGNEQYF. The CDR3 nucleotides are TGCGCCAGCAGCCTCACCCTAGCGGGGGGTAACGAGCAGTACTTC.

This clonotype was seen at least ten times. The CDR3 coding sequence is TGTGCCAGCAGCCAAGCTAATCAGCCCCAGCATTTT. Residues: CASSQANQPQHF. The V and J genes are TRBV4-2 and TRBJ1-5, with unresolved D. Germline V gene data show CDR1 as LGHNA and CDR2 as YNFKEQ. CDR3 size: 12 residues. With 1 base removed from V and 4 bases from J, the gap between germline ends came to 2 bases.

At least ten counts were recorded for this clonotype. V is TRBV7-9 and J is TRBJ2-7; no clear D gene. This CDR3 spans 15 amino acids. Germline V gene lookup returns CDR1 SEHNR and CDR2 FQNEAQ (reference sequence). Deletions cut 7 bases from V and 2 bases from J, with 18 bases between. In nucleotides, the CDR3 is TGTGCCAGCACCGCCACGCAGACGAACCCCTACGAGCAGTACTTC. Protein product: CASTATQTNPYEQYF.

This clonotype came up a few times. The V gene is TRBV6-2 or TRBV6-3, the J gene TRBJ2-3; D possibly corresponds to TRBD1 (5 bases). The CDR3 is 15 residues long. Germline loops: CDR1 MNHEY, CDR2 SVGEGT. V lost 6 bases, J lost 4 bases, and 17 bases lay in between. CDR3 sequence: CASRGRVGLADTQYF. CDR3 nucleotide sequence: TGTGCCAGCAGAGGAAGGGTGGGGCTGGCAGATACGCAGTATTTT.

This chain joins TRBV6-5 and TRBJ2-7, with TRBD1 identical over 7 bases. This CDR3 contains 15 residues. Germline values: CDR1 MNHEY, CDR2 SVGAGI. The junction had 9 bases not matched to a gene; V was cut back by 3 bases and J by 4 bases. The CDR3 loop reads CASSYLWQGEYEQYF. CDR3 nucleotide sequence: TGTGCCAGCAGTTATCTCTGGCAGGGGGAGTACGAGCAGTACTTC.

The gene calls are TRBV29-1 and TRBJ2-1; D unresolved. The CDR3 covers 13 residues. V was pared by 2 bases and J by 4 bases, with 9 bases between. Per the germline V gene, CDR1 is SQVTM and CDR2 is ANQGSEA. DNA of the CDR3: TGCAGCGTTGAAAAAGCCTCGTACAATGAGCAGTTCTTC. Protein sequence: CSVEKASYNEQFF.

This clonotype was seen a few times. The CDR3 is CASSFRGPPGGTQYF. Written as DNA, the CDR3 is TGTGCCAGCAGTTTCCGTGGGCCCCCCGGGGGGACCCAGTACTTC. This chain joins TRBV12-3 or TRBV12-4 and TRBJ2-5; D may be TRBD2 (6 bases). The CDR3 has 15 residues. V lost 3 bases and J 7 bases, leaving 18 bases between the germline ends.

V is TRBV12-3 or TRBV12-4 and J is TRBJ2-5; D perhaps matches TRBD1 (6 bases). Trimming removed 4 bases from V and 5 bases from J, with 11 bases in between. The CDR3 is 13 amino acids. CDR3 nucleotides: TGTGCCAGCAGTTCCTCCACAGGGGAGACCCAGTACTTC. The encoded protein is CASSSSTGETQYF.

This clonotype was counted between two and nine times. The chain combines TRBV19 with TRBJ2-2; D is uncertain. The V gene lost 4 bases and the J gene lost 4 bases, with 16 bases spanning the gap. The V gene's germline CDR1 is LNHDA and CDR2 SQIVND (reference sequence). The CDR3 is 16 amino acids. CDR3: CASSNRGTLLTGELFF. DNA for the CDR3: TGTGCCAGTAGTAACAGAGGTACCCTTCTCACCGGGGAGCTGTTTTTT.

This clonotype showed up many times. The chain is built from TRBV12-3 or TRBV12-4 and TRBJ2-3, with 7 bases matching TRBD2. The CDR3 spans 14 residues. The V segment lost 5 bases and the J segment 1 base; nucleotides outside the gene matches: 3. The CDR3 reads CASSGLAGTDTQYF. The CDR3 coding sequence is TGTGCCAGCAGTGGCCTAGCGGGCACAGATACGCAGTATTTT.

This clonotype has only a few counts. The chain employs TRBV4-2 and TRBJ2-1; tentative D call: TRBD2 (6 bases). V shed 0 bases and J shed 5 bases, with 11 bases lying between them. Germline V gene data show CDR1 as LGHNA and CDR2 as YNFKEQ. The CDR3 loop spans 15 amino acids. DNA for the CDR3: TGTGCCAGCAGCCAAGAAGCCGGGGGAGACAATGAGCAGTTCTTC. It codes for CASSQEAGGDNEQFF.

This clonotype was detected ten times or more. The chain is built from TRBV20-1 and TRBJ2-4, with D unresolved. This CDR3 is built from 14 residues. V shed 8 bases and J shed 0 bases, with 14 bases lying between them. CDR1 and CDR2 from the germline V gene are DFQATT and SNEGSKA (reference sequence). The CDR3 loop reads CSTPPGIAKNIQYF. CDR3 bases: TGCAGTACCCCTCCAGGCATAGCCAAAAACATTCAGTACTTC.

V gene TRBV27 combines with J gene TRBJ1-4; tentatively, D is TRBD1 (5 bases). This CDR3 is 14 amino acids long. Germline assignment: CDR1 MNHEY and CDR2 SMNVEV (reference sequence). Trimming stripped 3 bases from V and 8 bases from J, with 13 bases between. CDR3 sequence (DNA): TGTGCCAGCAGTTTGTGGGGGTTGGAGGAAAAACTGTTTTTT. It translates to CASSLWGLEEKLFF.

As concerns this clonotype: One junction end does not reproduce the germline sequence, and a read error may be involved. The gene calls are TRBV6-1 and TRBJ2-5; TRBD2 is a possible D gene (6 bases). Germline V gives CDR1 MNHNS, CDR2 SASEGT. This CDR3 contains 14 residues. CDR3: CASRDRGTQETLYF. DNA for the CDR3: TGTGCCAGCAGGGACCGGGGGACGCAAGAGACCCTGTACTTC.

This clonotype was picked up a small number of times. This chain's CDR3 is CASSLEGSSSTDTQYF. In DNA, the CDR3 is TGTGCCAGCAGCTTAGAGGGCTCTTCTAGCACAGATACGCAGTATTTT. V usage is TRBV7-9 and J usage is TRBJ2-3; D ambiguous. There are 16 residues in the CDR3. CDR1 SEHNR and CDR2 FQNEAQ come from the germline V gene (reference sequence). V lost 1 base, J lost 0 bases, and 11 bases lay in between. Combining the CDR3 with reference TRBV7-9 and TRBJ2-3 gives the whole variable domain DTGVSQNPRHKITKRGQNVTFRCDPISEHNRLYWYRQTLGQGPEFLTYFQNEAQLEKSRLLSDRFSAERPKGSFSTLEIQRTEQGDSAMYLCASSLEGSSSTDTQYFGPGTRLTVL.

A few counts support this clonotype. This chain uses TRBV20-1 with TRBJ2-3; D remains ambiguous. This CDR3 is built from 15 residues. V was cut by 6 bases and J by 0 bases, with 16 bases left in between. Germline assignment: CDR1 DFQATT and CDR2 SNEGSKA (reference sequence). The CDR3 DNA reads TGCAGTGCCCTCGATCCGGGCTCTAGCACAGATACGCAGTATTTT. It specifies CSALDPGSSTDTQYF.

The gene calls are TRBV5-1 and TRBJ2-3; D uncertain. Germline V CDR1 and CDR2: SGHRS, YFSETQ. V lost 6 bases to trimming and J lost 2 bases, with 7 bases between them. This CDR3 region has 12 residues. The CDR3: CASMHNTDTQYF. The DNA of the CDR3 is TGCGCCAGCATGCACAACACAGATACGCAGTATTTT.

CDR3 loop: CASSKTGANYGYTF. The DNA for the CDR3 is TGTGCCAGCAGCAAAACGGGGGCTAACTATGGCTACACCTTC. This chain links TRBV7-2 with TRBJ1-2; D possibly corresponds to TRBD1 (5 bases). Between the trimmed V and J ends, which lost 5 bases and 0 bases, there was a span of 10 bases. From germline, CDR1 is SGHTA and CDR2 FQGNSA. The CDR3 consists of 14 residues.

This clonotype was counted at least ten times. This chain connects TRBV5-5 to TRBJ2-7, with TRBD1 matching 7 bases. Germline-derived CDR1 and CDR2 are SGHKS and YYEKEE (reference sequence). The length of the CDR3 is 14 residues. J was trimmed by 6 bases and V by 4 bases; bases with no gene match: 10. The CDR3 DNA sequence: TGTGCCAGCAGCCGGTCCCCAGGGGGTTCCGAGCAGTACGTC. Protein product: CASSRSPGGSEQYV.

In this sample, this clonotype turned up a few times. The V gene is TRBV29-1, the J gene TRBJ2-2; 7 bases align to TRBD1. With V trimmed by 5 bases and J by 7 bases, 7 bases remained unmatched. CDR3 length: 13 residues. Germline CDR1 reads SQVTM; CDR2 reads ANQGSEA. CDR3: CSVPGQSDGELFF. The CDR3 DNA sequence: TGCAGCGTTCCGGGACAGTCGGACGGGGAGCTGTTTTTT.